A single sample is the source of the 30 T cell receptor beta chains below, sequenced in a study of patients and donors after allogeneic stem cell transplantation. TCRdb re-called the RT-PCR reads with MiXCR, one entry per CDR3 protein. The table lists about 160,000 distinct CDR3 sequences, about a quarter of them singletons, with roughly a quarter in the top ten. The sample taken for sequencing was blood, either unsorted or a sorted T cell fraction (not recorded which). The receptor set was obtained from a human donor who was either an allogeneic HSCT recipient or a stem cell or donor lymphocyte infusion donor (not recorded which). It is not recorded whose cells these are; they may come from a transplant donor.

This clonotype occurred a few times. The J gene is TRBJ1-6, the V gene TRBV27, with a weak D call TRBD1 (5 bases). The CDR3 totals 13 residues. The V gene lost 6 bases and the J gene lost 10 bases, with 13 bases spanning the gap. Germline V gives CDR1 MNHEY, CDR2 SMNVEV (reference sequence). CDR3 residues: CASSRAGLSPLHF. The CDR3 DNA reads TGTGCCAGCAGCCGGGCAGGGTTATCACCCCTCCACTTT.

This clonotype has only a few counts. V gene TRBV6-5 combines with J gene TRBJ2-3, with a weak D call TRBD1 (6 bases). Trimming left V 0 bases short and J 5 bases short, with 12 bases between. CDR3 length: 15 amino acids. Per germline, CDR1 MNHEY and CDR2 SVGAGI. The CDR3 DNA follows: TGTGCCAGCAGTTACTCGTGGACAGAAGGAGATACGCAGTATTTT. Its protein product is CASSYSWTEGDTQYF.

This clonotype was picked up a small number of times. This chain joins TRBV6-2 or TRBV6-3 and TRBJ1-2; 8 positions match TRBD1. The V segment lost 10 bases and the J segment 7 bases; nucleotides outside the gene matches: 14. The CDR3 totals 14 residues. Germline CDR1 is MNHEY and CDR2 is SVGEGT. CDR3 nucleotides: TGTGCCACCCGCCGGACAGGGTTAGGGTTTGGCTACACCTTC. As protein: CATRRTGLGFGYTF.

This clonotype was seen a few times. The gene calls are TRBV4-3 and TRBJ1-6; TRBD1 agrees at 7 bases. The CDR3 loop spans 14 amino acids. V lost 2 bases and J lost 7; bases outside the gene matches: 2. Germline CDR1 LGHNA, CDR2 YSLEER. The CDR3 loop reads CASSQRDSNSPLHF. The CDR3 DNA reads as TGCGCCAGCAGCCAACGGGACAGCAATTCACCCCTCCACTTT.

The chain uses TRBV20-1 and TRBJ1-5; D is unclear. Germline V lookup: CDR1 DFQATT, CDR2 SNEGSKA (reference sequence). The length of the CDR3 is 12 residues. CDR3 protein: CISGWPHQPQHF. The CDR3 DNA follows: TGCATCTCTGGATGGCCGCATCAGCCCCAGCATTTT.

This clonotype was counted a few times. The chain joins TRBV6-5 to TRBJ1-2, with D perhaps TRBD1 (5 bases). The germline V gene encodes CDR1 MNHEY and CDR2 SVGAGI. This CDR3 comprises 12 residues. The germline V and J ends were trimmed by 6 bases and 7 bases, with 12 bases remaining between them. The CDR3 DNA reads as TGTGCCAGCAGGAAAGGGGAGTTTGGCTACACCTTC. It is translated as CASRKGEFGYTF.

The chain is built from TRBV12-3 or TRBV12-4 and TRBJ2-7; TRBD2 aligns across 8 bases. With 2 bases clipped from V and 0 bases from J, the junction kept 3 bases outside the gene matches. The CDR3 is 15 residues long. The CDR3 sequence is CASSLPAGASYEQYF. The DNA for the CDR3 is TGTGCCAGCAGTTTACCAGCGGGGGCCTCCTACGAGCAGTACTTC.

This clonotype was seen more than once but under ten times. The rearrangement uses TRBV10-3 and TRBJ1-6; D unclear. Looked up from germline, CDR1 is ENHRY and CDR2 is SYGVKD. Between the trimmed V and J ends, which lost 7 bases and 9 bases, there was a span of 16 bases. This CDR3 has 14 residues. CDR3: CAIKKPTPTSPLHF. For the CDR3, the DNA is TGTGCCATCAAAAAACCTACGCCTACTTCACCCCTCCACTTT.

This clonotype was counted a few times. Germline is not matched at one junction end, which may reflect a read error. The chain combines TRBV7-2 with TRBJ1-1, with 7 bases lining up with TRBD1. CDR3 size: 12 residues. Germline V gives CDR1 SGHTA, CDR2 FQGNSA. The DNA of the CDR3 is TGTGCCAGCAGCTTTGACAGGGTGGAAGTTTTCTTT. Translating gives CASSFDRVEVFF. Based on the CDR3 plus reference TRBV7-2 and TRBJ1-1, the full variable domain is GAGVSQSPSNKVTEKGKDVELRCDPISGHTALYWYRQSLGQGLEFLIYFQGNSAPDKSGLPSDRFSAERTGGSVSTLTIQRTQQEDSAVYLCASSFDRVEVFFGQGTRLTVV.

The chain carries TRBV7-2 and TRBJ1-1; D remains ambiguous. Between the trimmed V and J ends, which lost 4 bases and 5 bases, there was a span of 14 bases. The germline CDR1 and CDR2 sequences are SGHTA and FQGNSA. This CDR3 has 14 residues. As DNA, the CDR3 is TGTGCCAGCAGCTCTCTGTTAACCGAGACTGAAGCTTTCTTT. This codes for CASSSLLTETEAFF.

The chain recombines TRBV5-1 with TRBJ2-3; no reliable D call. This CDR3 comprises 12 residues. The V end was cut by 2 bases, the J end by 5 bases, with 6 bases between. Germline-derived CDR1 and CDR2 are SGHRS and YFSETQ. The chain's CDR3 is CASSLSGDTQYF. As DNA, the CDR3 is TGCGCCAGCAGCTTATCCGGAGATACGCAGTATTTT.

The chain has TRBV5-1 and TRBJ1-1; no definite D call. Germline V gene data show CDR1 as SGHRS and CDR2 as YFSETQ. V was cut by 7 bases and J by 0 bases, with 10 bases left in between. The CDR3 sequence is 13 residues long. CDR3 DNA sequence: TGCGCCAGCGCCCCCGGCATGAACACTGAAGCTTTCTTT. Residues: CASAPGMNTEAFF.

The chain recombines TRBV20-1 with TRBJ1-1, with D uncertain. Germline-derived CDR1 and CDR2 are DFQATT and SNEGSKA (reference sequence). V lost 3 bases and J 0 bases, leaving 5 bases between the germline ends. The CDR3 is 12 amino acids. This CDR3 is CSARAVNTEAFF. The CDR3 bases are TGCAGTGCTAGGGCCGTGAACACTGAAGCTTTCTTT.

This clonotype has only a few counts. The chain uses TRBV27 and TRBJ1-1, with D maybe TRBD1 (5 bases). V was cut by 4 bases and J by 5 bases, with 20 bases left in between. Per germline, CDR1 MNHEY and CDR2 SMNVEV (reference sequence). The CDR3 extends over 16 amino acids. The CDR3 sequence is CASSSRGLQGKTEAFF. CDR3 nucleotides: TGTGCCAGCAGTTCACGGGGGTTGCAGGGTAAGACTGAAGCTTTCTTT.

This clonotype was counted between two and nine times. The rearrangement uses TRBV29-1 and TRBJ2-7; TRBD1 matches 12 bases. CDR3 size: 16 residues. The germline CDR1 and CDR2 sequences are SQVTM and ANQGSEA. V lost 1 base, J lost 3 bases, and 7 bases stayed unmatched. CDR3 protein: CSVEVVRDRGLYEQYF. Here the CDR3 DNA reads TGCAGCGTTGAAGTCGTCCGGGACAGGGGGCTCTACGAGCAGTACTTC.

This clonotype has a handful of counts. The chain combines TRBV10-3 with TRBJ1-1; TRBD1 might be the D (5 bases). This CDR3 comprises 13 residues. V was pared by 2 bases and J by 11 bases, with 15 bases between. From germline, CDR1 is ENHRY and CDR2 SYGVKD. CDR3 in DNA: TGTGCCATCAGTGAGGCGCGGGTAAGGGGTGCTTTCTTT. Its protein product is CAISEARVRGAFF.

In this sample, this clonotype turned up a few times. The chain employs TRBV18 and TRBJ1-5, with D hard to call. Germline CDR1 is KGHSH and CDR2 is LQKENI. The ends were cut back, 3 bases at V and 5 bases at J, with 8 bases in the middle. The CDR3 runs 13 residues. CDR3 in amino acids: CASSPARDQPQHF. The DNA of the CDR3 is TGTGCCAGCTCACCCGCTCGGGATCAGCCCCAGCATTTT.

V gene TRBV2 combines with J gene TRBJ1-5; weak D call: TRBD1 (5 bases). Germline CDR1 SNHLY, CDR2 FYNNEI. Deletions cut 5 bases from V and 7 bases from J, with 15 bases between. The CDR3 length is 14 residues. CDR3 loop: CASSTNRQDQPQHF. The DNA of the CDR3 is TGTGCCAGCAGTACGAACAGGCAGGACCAGCCCCAGCATTTT.

This clonotype has a count of ten or more. The chain carries TRBV6-5 and TRBJ2-2; maybe TRBD2 (6 bases). The CDR3 spans 16 residues. With 5 bases removed from V and 0 bases from J, the gap between germline ends came to 13 bases. Germline assignment: CDR1 MNHEY and CDR2 SVGAGI. The CDR3 here is CASSKHSGANTGELFF. The CDR3 region has the DNA TGTGCCAGCAGTAAACATAGCGGAGCGAACACCGGGGAGCTGTTTTTT.

This clonotype was observed at least ten times. The J gene is TRBJ1-1, the V gene TRBV7-9; D is ambiguous. The CDR3 is 17 residues long. Germline V gene sequence: CDR1 SEHNR, CDR2 FQNEAQ (reference sequence). V was shortened by 2 bases and J by 5 bases, with 21 bases between the two germline ends. CDR3 loop: CASSLLGWWGYKTEAFF. CDR3 nucleotide sequence: TGTGCCAGCAGCTTATTAGGTTGGTGGGGTTACAAGACTGAAGCTTTCTTT.

This clonotype occurred a few times. J is TRBJ2-7 and V is TRBV29-1, with D perhaps assigned TRBD1 or TRBD2 (5 bases each). This CDR3 is built from 12 residues. CDR1 and CDR2 (germline): SQVTM, ANQGSEA. The V end was cut by 5 bases, the J end by 3 bases, with 11 bases between. The CDR3, as DNA: TGCAGCGTTTGGGGACGGGGCTACGAGCAGTACTTC. Encoded protein: CSVWGRGYEQYF.

Ten or more counts support this clonotype. The chain joins TRBV20-1 to TRBJ1-1, with TRBD1 matching 10 bases. The junction had 6 bases not matched to a gene; V was cut back by 6 bases and J by 5 bases. Germline V CDR1 and CDR2: DFQATT, SNEGSKA (reference sequence). The CDR3 length is 13 residues. CDR3 in DNA: TGCAGTGCAAAGGACAGGGGGTGGACTGAAGCTTTCTTT. Translating gives CSAKDRGWTEAFF.

The chain links TRBV6-5 to TRBJ1-4; 8 bases are a match to TRBD1. The CDR3 has 20 residues. Germline assignment: CDR1 MNHEY and CDR2 SVGAGI. The trim removed 7 bases at V and 0 bases at J, leaving 19 bases unmatched. Written as DNA, the CDR3 is TGTGCCAGCATCCCCGCCGAGAGACAGGGGATCGTTGCAACTAATGAAAAACTGTTTTTT. The encoded protein is CASIPAERQGIVATNEKLFF.

The sample holds a few counts of this clonotype. V and J are TRBV2 and TRBJ2-2; the D gene is possibly TRBD2 (6 bases). V was clipped by 7 bases and J by 6 bases, with 9 bases between them. The CDR3 has 12 amino acids. Germline CDR1 is SNHLY and CDR2 is FYNNEI. The CDR3 coding sequence is TGTGCCAGCATGACTAGACCCGGGGAGCTGTTTTTT. This codes for CASMTRPGELFF.

The chain combines TRBV27 with TRBJ2-5, with D uncertain. Trimming took 5 bases from V and 7 from J, leaving 14 bases between them. The CDR3 is made up of 13 amino acids. Germline V gene sequence: CDR1 MNHEY, CDR2 SMNVEV (reference sequence). CDR3 in amino acids: CASSPRSRGTQYF. DNA for the CDR3: TGTGCCAGCAGTCCCAGATCACGAGGGACCCAGTACTTC.

This clonotype came up many times. V is TRBV6-5 and J is TRBJ1-2; no firm D call. The CDR3 totals 13 residues. Looked up from germline, CDR1 is MNHEY and CDR2 is SVGAGI. Trimming removed 5 bases at V and 0 bases at J, with 7 bases between. CDR3 protein: CASSKLSNYGYTF. The CDR3, as DNA: TGTGCCAGCAGTAAACTCTCTAACTATGGCTACACCTTC.

The V gene is TRBV4-3, the J gene TRBJ1-2; 11 nucleotides line up with TRBD1. Trimming cost V 2 bases and J 4 bases; bases outside gene matches: 12. The CDR3 has 18 amino acids. Germline CDR1 and CDR2: LGHNA and YSLEER. The DNA for the CDR3 is TGCGCCAGCAGCCAAAATAAACCGGGACAGGGGGAGGTCTATGGCTACACCTTC. Encoded protein: CASSQNKPGQGEVYGYTF.

This chain joins TRBV20-1 and TRBJ1-5; TRBD1 is a possible D gene (6 bases). Between the trimmed V and J ends, which lost 0 bases and 0 bases, there was a span of 15 bases. The V gene's germline CDR1 is DFQATT and CDR2 SNEGSKA (reference sequence). This CDR3 is built from 17 residues. CDR3 coding DNA: TGCAGTGCTAGAGATGGGGGCATTGTGTATAGCAATCAGCCCCAGCATTTT. It specifies CSARDGGIVYSNQPQHF.

This rearrangement joins TRBV5-1 to TRBJ1-1; possibly TRBD1 for D (5 bases). The CDR3 is made up of 14 amino acids. V shed 0 bases and J shed 1 base, with 7 bases lying between them. CDR1 SGHRS and CDR2 YFSETQ come from the germline V gene. The CDR3 loop reads CASSLATANTEAFF. DNA of the CDR3: TGCGCCAGCAGCTTGGCGACAGCGAACACTGAAGCTTTCTTT.

The CDR3 nucleotides are TGTGCCAGCAGTTTTCAGGGGGGCGGATCACCCCTCCACTTT. Translation gives CASSFQGGGSPLHF. The V call is TRBV27, the J call TRBJ1-6; 7 positions match TRBD1. Trimming took 3 bases from V and 10 from J; bases not matched to a gene: 6. CDR3 length: 14 residues. CDR1 is MNHEY, CDR2 SMNVEV, per germline (reference sequence).